The 20 T cell receptor beta chains below all came from one sample that was sequenced in a study of Graves' ophthalmopathy and Graves' hyperthyroidism. RNA transcripts were the template, and TCR beta CDR3 regions were amplified from them. First-round RT-PCR relied on HTBI primers, and a second-round multiplex PCR came next. From the multiplex PCR reads, TCRdb called clonotypes with MiXCR, one entry per CDR3 protein. In the table there are about 740,000 distinct CDR3 sequences, around 40% of which are singletons. Sequenced sample: peripheral blood. These receptor sequences come from an adult man with Graves' ophthalmopathy.

This clonotype was found a few times. The genes are TRBV7-9 and TRBJ2-3; D is unclear. This CDR3 is built from 13 residues. The V end was cut by 5 bases, the J end by 2 bases, with 8 bases between. CDR1 is SEHNR and CDR2 is FQNEAQ in the germline V gene (reference sequence). The CDR3 DNA reads TGTGCCAGCAGCCCGCTGGCCACAGATACGCAGTATTTT. This translates into CASSPLATDTQYF.

In this sample, this clonotype turned up many times. The chain joins TRBV2 to TRBJ1-2, with D tentatively TRBD1 (5 bases). The V and J ends lost 0 bases and 5 bases respectively, with 13 bases between them. CDR1 and CDR2 (germline): SNHLY, FYNNEI. The CDR3 spans 15 residues. The CDR3 DNA follows: TGTGCCAGCAGTGAAGCGGGTATAGGGGAGTATGGCTACACCTTC. Translation: CASSEAGIGEYGYTF. The full variable domain, in which reference TRBV2 and TRBJ1-2 provide the parts outside the CDR3, is EPEVTQTPSHQVTQMGQEVILRCVPISNHLYFYWYRQILGQKVEFLVSFYNNEISEKSEIFDDQFSVERPDGSNFTLKIRSTKLEDSAMYFCASSEAGIGEYGYTFGSGTRLTVV.

This clonotype was detected only a few times. V usage is TRBV7-9 and J usage is TRBJ2-7, with D uncertain. The CDR3 length is 12 residues. Per germline, CDR1 SEHNR and CDR2 FQNEAQ (reference sequence). V was cut by 5 bases and J by 9 bases, with 14 bases left in between. The CDR3 DNA follows: TGTGCCAGCAGCCAAGGCCTTCGAGGGCAGTACTTC. Residues: CASSQGLRGQYF.

This clonotype was picked up many times. The chain combines TRBV2 with TRBJ1-1, with a weak D call TRBD1 (5 bases). Trimming took off 4 bases at V and 2 bases at J, with 14 bases between the two ends. Germline V gives CDR1 SNHLY, CDR2 FYNNEI. The CDR3 has 15 amino acids. The CDR3 region has the DNA TGTGCCAGCAGTGCTGGGGGGTTATTCAACACTGAAGCTTTCTTT. The encoded protein is CASSAGGLFNTEAFF.

Many counts were recorded for this clonotype. The CDR3 DNA reads as TGTGCCATCAACCATGATGAACGACTCGATAATTCACCCCTCCACTTT. It yields the protein CAINHDERLDNSPLHF. This chain connects TRBV10-3 to TRBJ1-6; D is uncertain. Germline V gene sequence: CDR1 ENHRY, CDR2 SYGVKD. The CDR3 spans 16 residues. V was shortened by 7 bases and J by 5 bases, with 18 bases between the two germline ends.

The chain joins TRBV7-2 to TRBJ1-5; 7 bases match TRBD1. V dropped 4 bases and J dropped 0; count of bases not matched to a gene: 6. The V gene's germline CDR1 is SGHTA and CDR2 FQGNSA. The CDR3 sequence is 16 residues long. CDR3 in amino acids: CASSSGDRHSNQPQHF. The CDR3 region has the DNA TGTGCCAGCAGCTCAGGGGACAGACATAGCAATCAGCCCCAGCATTTT.

Concerning this clonotype itself: A much larger clone lies a single base off, so this may be a read error. The J gene is TRBJ1-5, the V gene TRBV19; D not certain. Germline CDR1 LNHDA, CDR2 SQIVND (reference sequence). The V and J ends lost 8 bases and 1 base respectively, with 12 bases between them. The CDR3 extends over 14 amino acids. The CDR3 is CASGSGLSNQPQHF. CDR3 bases: TGTGCCAGTGGCTCTGGGCTGAGCAATCAGCCCCAGCATTTT.

This clonotype was picked up many times. J is TRBJ2-5 and V is TRBV19; 9 nucleotides match TRBD1. V lost 4 bases to trimming and J lost 2 bases; unmatched junction nucleotides: 5. Germline V CDR1 and CDR2: LNHDA, SQIVND (reference sequence). The CDR3 runs to 15 residues. The CDR3 bases are TGTGCCAGTAGTACCCCGGGACAGGGACAAGAGACCCAGTACTTC. Translated: CASSTPGQGQETQYF.

The chain has TRBV25-1 and TRBJ2-7; 7 nucleotides agree with TRBD1. Germline-derived CDR1 and CDR2 are MGHDK and SYGVNS. CDR3 length: 15 residues. The V gene end was trimmed by 5 bases and the J gene end by 1 base; junction bases not matched to a gene: 8. The CDR3 sequence is CASSLPRDSSYEQYF. CDR3 coding DNA: TGTGCCAGCAGTTTGCCCCGGGACAGTTCCTACGAGCAGTACTTC.

This clonotype occurred a few times. The chain has TRBV20-1 and TRBJ2-7, with 8 nucleotides matching TRBD1. Germline V gene data show CDR1 as DFQATT and CDR2 as SNEGSKA (reference sequence). With V trimmed by 4 bases and J by 2 bases, 10 bases remained unmatched. The CDR3 has 15 residues. CDR3 in amino acids: CSAISRTGPTYEQYF. Here the CDR3 DNA reads TGCAGTGCTATTTCTAGGACAGGGCCGACCTACGAGCAGTACTTC.

Here the CDR3 DNA reads TGTGCCAGCAGTGCTGCCCGGGACAGGGGCTATGGCTACACCTTC. Its translation is CASSAARDRGYGYTF. The rearrangement uses TRBV7-6 and TRBJ1-2, with TRBD1 matching 10 bases. V gave up 6 bases and J gave up 4 bases; unmatched junction bases: 8. This CDR3 has 15 amino acids. Per the germline V gene, CDR1 is SGHVS and CDR2 is FNYEAQ.

This clonotype appeared many times. The rearrangement links TRBV7-9 to TRBJ1-4, with unresolved D. The CDR3 contains 15 residues. CDR1 is SEHNR, CDR2 FQNEAQ, per germline (reference sequence). Trimming left V 5 bases short and J 4 bases short, with 14 bases between. CDR3 region: CASSRGPRDNEKLFF. CDR3 DNA: TGTGCCAGCAGCCGAGGGCCAAGGGATAATGAAAAACTGTTTTTT.

The chain carries TRBV29-1 and TRBJ2-7; 11 bases align to TRBD2. With V trimmed by 2 bases and J by 4 bases, 4 bases remained unmatched. The germline V gene has CDR1 SQVTM and CDR2 ANQGSEA. This CDR3 comprises 14 residues. In DNA form, the CDR3 reads TGCAGCGTTGAATCCCCTAGCGGGGGGTACGAGCAGTACTTC. It encodes CSVESPSGGYEQYF.

This clonotype was counted ten times or more. The chain combines TRBV7-9 with TRBJ2-2; D may match TRBD1 or TRBD2 (5 bases each). The CDR3 covers 14 residues. The ends were cut back, 0 bases at V and 5 bases at J, with 7 bases in the middle. CDR1 is SEHNR, CDR2 FQNEAQ, per germline (reference sequence). The CDR3 protein is CASSLARGTGELFF. DNA of the CDR3: TGTGCCAGCAGCTTAGCGAGGGGAACCGGGGAGCTGTTTTTT.

With regard to this clonotype: Mismatch with germline at one junction end may stem from a read error. This chain connects TRBV2 to TRBJ2-7; D unclear. Germline CDR1 SNHLY, CDR2 FYNNEI. This CDR3 has 10 amino acids. The CDR3 region is CASGGSNPDF. CDR3 in DNA: TGTGCCAGCGGTGGGTCCAATCCGGACTTC.

The genes are TRBV7-2 and TRBJ1-4, with 9 nucleotides matching TRBD1. This CDR3 contains 15 residues. Germline V lookup: CDR1 SGHTA, CDR2 FQGNSA. V gave up 4 bases and J gave up 7 bases; unmatched junction bases: 7. CDR3 sequence: CASSSGTGIGEKLFF. In nucleotides, the CDR3 is TGTGCCAGCAGCTCCGGGACAGGGATAGGTGAAAAACTGTTTTTT.

This clonotype was found once. The V gene is TRBV7-9, the J gene TRBJ2-5; D unclear. Germline V gives CDR1 SEHNR, CDR2 FQNEAQ (reference sequence). V lost 3 bases and J lost 5, with 31 bases in between. The CDR3 is made up of 20 amino acids. The CDR3 nucleotides are TGTGCCAGCAGCTTCGCGGCGGCGTACGGTCCTACTCGTCCCCCGGAGACCCAGTACTTC. Residues: CASSFAAAYGPTRPPETQYF.

This clonotype came up many times. The chain employs TRBV10-3 and TRBJ2-7; TRBD2 is a possible D gene (5 bases). The CDR3 spans 13 residues. Germline values: CDR1 ENHRY, CDR2 SYGVKD. V lost 0 bases to trimming and J lost 4 bases, with 7 bases between them. DNA of the CDR3: TGTGCCATCAGTGAGTCCCCGGGGTACGAGCAGTACTTC. It encodes CAISESPGYEQYF.

The chain employs TRBV4-1 and TRBJ2-7; 7 positions match TRBD1. Germline trimming cut 4 bases from V and 2 bases from J; bases unmatched to any gene: 11. Germline CDR1 and CDR2: MGHRA and YSYEKL. This CDR3 spans 16 amino acids. Written as DNA, the CDR3 is TGCGCCAGCAGCCCAACCGTGGGGACAGCCGCCTACGAGCAGTACTTC. This translates into CASSPTVGTAAYEQYF.

This chain joins TRBV7-9 and TRBJ2-7; D gene uncertain. The CDR3 sequence is 13 residues long. Between the trimmed V and J ends, which lost 5 bases and 3 bases, there was a span of 11 bases. Germline lookup yields CDR1 SEHNR and CDR2 FQNEAQ (reference sequence). The CDR3 here is CASSGGALYEQYF. The CDR3, as DNA: TGTGCCAGCAGCGGTGGAGCCCTCTACGAGCAGTACTTC.